One T cell receptor (beta chain) is described in this entry. Its antigen is unidentified. These data belong to a study of OX40 agonist ivuxolimab in advanced cancers. Turning to the study itself: Treatment of patients was with ivuxolimab, an agonistic anti-OX40 (CD134) antibody.

Study conclusions and caveats: CD8+ T cells were the subset that, on average, had more expanded clones than CD4+. Expanded peripheral T cells had an undetermined antigen specificity.

Patients with autoimmune history or systemic immunosuppression were excluded. The table came from immunoSEQ multiplex PCR; TCRdb's copy has only in-frame clones and leaves some out. The sample holds roughly 67,000 clones, almost 90% seen once. This CDR3 spans 15 amino acids. J gave up 1 base and V 2 bases, and 3 bases lay outside the gene matches. CDR1 is SEHNR, CDR2 FQNEAQ, per germline (reference sequence). The chain couples TRBV7-9 to TRBJ2-5; 8 nucleotides align to TRBD2. This TCR derives from an adult with an advanced solid tumor such as melanoma, head and neck, liver or kidney cancer. Specimen: CD4+ or CD8+ T cells sorted from blood, collected in a trial of the OX40 agonist ivuxolimab. CDR3 sequence: CASSLSAGVQETQYF. CDR3 nucleotide sequence: TGTGCCAGCAGCTTATCAGCGGGGGTCCAAGAGACCCAGTACTTC.